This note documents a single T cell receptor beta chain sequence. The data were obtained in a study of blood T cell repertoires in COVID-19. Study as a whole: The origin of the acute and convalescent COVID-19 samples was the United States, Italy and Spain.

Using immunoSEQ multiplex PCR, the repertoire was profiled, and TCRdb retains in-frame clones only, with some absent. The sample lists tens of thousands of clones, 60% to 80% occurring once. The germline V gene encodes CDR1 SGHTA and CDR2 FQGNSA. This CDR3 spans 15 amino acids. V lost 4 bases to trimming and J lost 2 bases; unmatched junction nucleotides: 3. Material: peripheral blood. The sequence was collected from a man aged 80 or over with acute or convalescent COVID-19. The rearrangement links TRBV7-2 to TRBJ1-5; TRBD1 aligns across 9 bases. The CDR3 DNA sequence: TGTGCCAGCAGCTCTAGGACAGGGGGCAATCAGCCCCAGCATTTT. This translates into CASSSRTGGNQPQHF.